The next 24 T cell receptor beta chains were all read from a single sample in a study of technical replicates of blood from a few donors. Data came from immunoSEQ multiplex PCR; TCRdb stores just in-frame clones and leaves some out. The repertoire holds tens of thousands of clones, around 93% seen once, with more than 0.2% in the top ten. The sample comprised T cells isolated from PBMCs. These TCRs come from a human donor in good health.

The genes are TRBV2 and TRBJ2-1; maybe TRBD2 (6 bases). Germline loops: CDR1 SNHLY, CDR2 FYNNEI. V dropped 8 bases and J dropped 9 bases, with 8 bases sitting between them. CDR3 length equals 10 residues. This chain's CDR3 is CASDGGEQFF. The CDR3 bases are TGTGCCAGCGACGGGGGTGAGCAGTTCTTC.

The chain couples TRBV13 to TRBJ2-7; 7 nucleotides match TRBD1. Losses at the gene ends were 0 bases for V and 3 bases for J; bases not matched to a gene: 11. This CDR3 is built from 17 residues. Germline assignment: CDR1 PRHDT and CDR2 FYEKMQ (reference sequence). CDR3 coding DNA: TGTGCCAGCAGCTTAGGGGTTTGGGGAAGGGGGCTCTACGAGCAGTACTTC. This sequence encodes CASSLGVWGRGLYEQYF.

The gene calls are TRBV7-9 and TRBJ1-1, with D tentatively TRBD1 (6 bases). The germline CDR1 and CDR2 sequences are SEHNR and FQNEAQ (reference sequence). The CDR3 extends over 15 amino acids. The ends were cut back, 5 bases at V and 2 bases at J, with 15 bases in the middle. The CDR3 here is CASSPQQGPNTEAFF. The CDR3 DNA reads TGTGCCAGCAGCCCCCAGCAGGGGCCCAACACTGAAGCTTTCTTT.

The CDR3 nucleotides are TGTGCCAGCAGCTTCGGGACAGGGGACCCTAAATGGTACCAAGAGACCCAGTACTTC. Translation gives CASSFGTGDPKWYQETQYF. The chain combines TRBV7-6 with TRBJ2-5; 10 bases are shared with TRBD1. The trim removed 3 bases at V and 0 bases at J, leaving 13 bases unmatched. From germline, CDR1 is SGHVS and CDR2 FNYEAQ. CDR3 length: 19 amino acids.

This chain joins TRBV28 and TRBJ2-7; D is possibly TRBD1 (5 bases). This CDR3 comprises 15 residues. Trimming removed 3 bases from V and 3 bases from J, with 15 bases in between. Germline V lookup: CDR1 MDHEN, CDR2 SYDVKM. CDR3 amino acids: CASSFAGNLDYEQYF. The DNA of the CDR3 is TGTGCCAGCAGTTTTGCAGGGAACCTGGACTACGAGCAGTACTTC.

The chain combines TRBV19 with TRBJ1-2; 9 bases are a match to TRBD1. This CDR3 comprises 15 residues. The germline V gene has CDR1 LNHDA and CDR2 SQIVND (reference sequence). After removal of 7 bases from V and 3 bases from J, the junction contained 9 bases not matched to a gene. The CDR3 sequence is CASKRSRQGDYGYTF. For the CDR3, the DNA is TGTGCCAGTAAGAGGTCGAGACAGGGGGACTATGGCTACACCTTC.

The chain recombines TRBV9 with TRBJ2-7; 7 bases align to TRBD1. Unmatched junction bases numbered 13, after V lost 4 bases and J lost 6 bases. The CDR3 has 15 amino acids. Germline V lookup: CDR1 SGDLS, CDR2 YYNGEE. DNA of the CDR3: TGTGCCAGCAGCCCGCCGGGACAGATATTTTCCGAGCAGTACTTC. Its protein product is CASSPPGQIFSEQYF.

This clone was observed a single time. The CDR3 DNA is TGCGCCAGCAGCTTACCCCGGACAGAAGTGAACACTGAAGCTTTCTTT. Amino acid sequence: CASSLPRTEVNTEAFF. V is TRBV5-1 and J is TRBJ1-1; perhaps TRBD1 as D (6 bases). Between the trimmed V and J ends, which lost 2 bases and 0 bases, there was a span of 14 bases. Germline V gene data show CDR1 as SGHRS and CDR2 as YFSETQ. This CDR3 has 16 residues.

V is TRBV15 and J is TRBJ2-2; D gene ambiguous. CDR3 length: 16 residues. V lost 0 bases and J lost 1, with 9 bases in between. Germline V gene sequence: CDR1 LNHNV, CDR2 YYDKDF (reference sequence). CDR3 in amino acids: CATSRDGYQNTGELFF. The CDR3 DNA sequence: TGTGCCACCAGCAGAGACGGGTATCAGAACACCGGGGAGCTGTTTTTT.

This clone came up once. The chain has TRBV28 and TRBJ2-7; TRBD2 aligns across 11 bases. This CDR3 has 15 residues. Germline V gives CDR1 MDHEN, CDR2 SYDVKM. Trimming took 1 base from V and 7 from J; bases not matched to a gene: 6. CDR3 sequence reads: CASSLLGSGRVEQYF. As DNA, the CDR3 is TGTGCCAGCAGTTTATTGGGTAGCGGGAGGGTTGAGCAGTACTTC.

This clone was counted once. V and J are TRBV2 and TRBJ2-3, with D maybe TRBD2 (5 bases). Germline V gene lookup returns CDR1 SNHLY and CDR2 FYNNEI. V was pared by 6 bases and J by 4 bases, with 20 bases between. This CDR3 has 16 residues. This CDR3 is CASSLEVLASSDTQYF. The CDR3 DNA follows: TGTGCCAGCAGCTTGGAAGTGCTAGCTAGTTCAGATACGCAGTATTTT.

This chain joins TRBV6-1 and TRBJ2-5, with 8 bases aligning to TRBD1. The CDR3 has 14 amino acids. CDR1 is MNHNS and CDR2 is SASEGT in the germline V gene. With 7 bases clipped from V and 1 base from J, the junction kept 5 bases outside the gene matches. The CDR3 protein is CASKRTGFQETQYF. The CDR3 DNA follows: TGTGCCAGCAAAAGGACAGGGTTCCAAGAGACCCAGTACTTC.

The CDR3 sequence is CASSRDINQETQYF. Written as DNA, the CDR3 is TGTGCCAGCAGCCGGGACATTAACCAAGAGACCCAGTACTTC. The rearrangement links TRBV6-4 to TRBJ2-5, with a possible D match to TRBD1 (6 bases). V lost 6 bases and J lost 0, with 11 bases in between. The CDR3 loop spans 14 amino acids. From germline, CDR1 is MRHNA and CDR2 SNTAGT.

V gene TRBV5-1 combines with J gene TRBJ2-1, with 10 positions matching TRBD2. V shed 2 bases and J 9 bases; nucleotides not matched to a gene: 11. CDR3 length: 16 amino acids. CDR1 and CDR2 (germline): SGHRS, YFSETQ. Here the CDR3 reads CASSLGQRGGSTEQFF. The CDR3 bases are TGCGCCAGCAGCTTAGGGCAGCGGGGGGGCTCGACTGAGCAGTTCTTC.

This clone was detected a few times. The chain is built from TRBV10-3 and TRBJ2-7, with no clear D. Between the trimmed V and J ends, which lost 11 bases and 3 bases, there was a span of 5 bases. The CDR3 totals 9 residues. CDR1 and CDR2 from the germline V gene are ENHRY and SYGVKD. CDR3: CAPHYEQYF. CDR3 in DNA: TGTGCCCCACACTACGAGCAGTACTTC.

V is TRBV5-4 and J is TRBJ2-3; TRBD2 matches 9 bases. The V and J ends lost 1 base and 2 bases, in that order; junction bases with no gene match: 5. Germline V gene data show CDR1 as SGHNT and CDR2 as YYREEE (reference sequence). CDR3 size: 16 residues. CDR3: CASSLWASGDTDTQYF. CDR3 nucleotide sequence: TGTGCCAGCAGCTTGTGGGCTAGCGGGGACACAGATACGCAGTATTTT.

The chain joins TRBV9 to TRBJ2-1, with a possible D match to TRBD2 (5 bases). This CDR3 contains 19 residues. Per the germline V gene, CDR1 is SGDLS and CDR2 is YYNGEE. With 0 bases removed from V and 0 bases from J, the gap between germline ends came to 19 bases. The CDR3: CASSVDLGRSGLSYNEQFF. The DNA of the CDR3 is TGTGCCAGCAGCGTAGATCTAGGGCGCAGCGGCCTCTCCTACAATGAGCAGTTCTTC.

V and J are TRBV2 and TRBJ2-2, with a weak D call TRBD2 (5 bases). CDR3 length: 15 amino acids. Germline V gene sequence: CDR1 SNHLY, CDR2 FYNNEI. Trimming took 7 bases from V and 1 from J, leaving 13 bases between them. CDR3 nucleotide sequence: TGTGCCAGCAAAGTGGACGGGGAGAACACCGGGGAGCTGTTTTTT. Translated: CASKVDGENTGELFF.

The chain links TRBV27 to TRBJ1-2; 8 bases line up with TRBD1. CDR1 and CDR2 from the germline V gene are MNHEY and SMNVEV (reference sequence). The length of the CDR3 is 13 residues. The J segment lost 6 bases and the V segment lost 0 bases, leaving 0 bases of the junction unmatched. This CDR3 reads CASSLSGQDGYTF. CDR3 coding DNA: TGTGCCAGCAGTTTATCGGGACAGGATGGCTACACCTTC.

The chain recombines TRBV27 with TRBJ2-7, with D possibly matching TRBD2 (6 bases). The V gene lost 6 bases and the J gene lost 3 bases, with 12 bases spanning the gap. Looked up from germline, CDR1 is MNHEY and CDR2 is SMNVEV (reference sequence). The CDR3 consists of 13 residues. The CDR3: CASRPGDNYEQYF. The CDR3 DNA reads as TGTGCCAGCAGACCGGGGGATAACTACGAGCAGTACTTC.

The chain has TRBV4-1 and TRBJ2-1, with 12 nucleotides matching TRBD2. The V gene's germline CDR1 is MGHRA and CDR2 YSYEKL. This CDR3 comprises 18 residues. The V segment lost 3 bases and the J segment 0 bases; nucleotides outside the gene matches: 6. CDR3 sequence: CASSQGTSGLISYNEQFF. CDR3 DNA sequence: TGCGCCAGCAGCCAGGGGACTAGCGGGTTAATCTCCTACAATGAGCAGTTCTTC.

This clone was observed a handful of times. This sequence joins TRBV27 and TRBJ2-7, with 10 bases aligning to TRBD1. V shed 5 bases, J shed 2 bases, and the junction held 3 bases outside the gene matches. The CDR3 extends over 14 amino acids. Per germline, CDR1 MNHEY and CDR2 SMNVEV (reference sequence). CDR3 in DNA: TGTGCCAGCAGTGCTGGACAGGGGGCCTACGAGCAGTACTTC. Residues: CASSAGQGAYEQYF.

CDR3 sequence reads: CAISESGTGYYEQYF. As DNA, the CDR3 is TGTGCCATCAGTGAGTCCGGGACAGGGTACTACGAGCAGTACTTC. The chain uses TRBV10-3 and TRBJ2-7; 9 bases match TRBD1. The CDR3 runs 15 residues. The J segment lost 3 bases and the V segment lost 0 bases, leaving 3 bases of the junction unmatched. Per the germline V gene, CDR1 is ENHRY and CDR2 is SYGVKD.

The chain is built from TRBV5-1 and TRBJ1-2, with TRBD1 matching over 7 bases. J was trimmed by 0 bases and V by 4 bases; bases with no gene match: 3. Germline values: CDR1 SGHRS, CDR2 YFSETQ. CDR3 length: 14 residues. The CDR3 sequence is CASSTGQANYGYTF. The DNA of the CDR3 is TGCGCCAGCAGCACTGGACAGGCTAACTATGGCTACACCTTC.